Below are 14 T cell receptor beta chains sequenced from a single sample in a study of early T cells in non-severe SARS-CoV-2 infection. MiXCR, applied by TCRdb to the 5' RACE reads, yields one record per CDR3 protein. In the table there are 90,000 to 120,000 distinct CDR3 sequences, approximately 10% of which are singletons. The source material was whole blood. All receptors derive from an adult who was a healthcare worker with PCR-confirmed SARS-CoV-2 infection or an uninfected control (not recorded which).

This clonotype was observed a few times. The CDR3 reads CASSLLGQGVDSPLHF. The CDR3 region has the DNA TGCGCCAGCAGCTTGTTAGGCCAGGGAGTCGACTCACCCCTCCACTTT. This chain connects TRBV5-1 to TRBJ1-6, with a possible D match to TRBD1 (5 bases). This CDR3 is built from 16 residues. The V end was cut by 1 base, the J end by 10 bases, with 18 bases between. Germline values: CDR1 SGHRS, CDR2 YFSETQ.

Turning to this clonotype: At one boundary the junction diverges from the germline segment, which might be a read error. The chain joins TRBV12-3 or TRBV12-4 to TRBJ2-7, with D tentatively TRBD2 (5 bases). The length of the CDR3 is 12 residues. CDR3 DNA: TGTGTCAGCAGTCCGGGGTTTAACGAGCAGTACTTC. This translates into CVSSPGFNEQYF.

This clonotype was seen repeatedly, ten times or more. The chain recombines TRBV12-3 or TRBV12-4 with TRBJ2-1; D is perhaps TRBD2 (5 bases). This CDR3 has 14 residues. V lost 4 bases and J lost 9, with 16 bases in between. The CDR3 DNA sequence: TGTGCCAGCAGTTCCGGGCCCCAAGGAGGTGAGCAGTTCTTC. Translation: CASSSGPQGGEQFF.

This clonotype was counted a few times. V gene TRBV3-1 combines with J gene TRBJ2-7; D is unresolved. V shed 0 bases and J shed 4 bases, with 4 bases lying between them. The CDR3 contains 12 residues. Germline CDR1 LGHDT, CDR2 YNNKEL (reference sequence). The CDR3 sequence is CASSQDKYEQYF. CDR3 DNA: TGTGCCAGCAGCCAAGACAAGTACGAGCAGTACTTC.

The table lists this clonotype with many counts. This chain joins TRBV28 and TRBJ2-7, with D tentatively TRBD1 (7 bases). CDR1 is MDHEN, CDR2 SYDVKM, per germline. CDR3 length equals 13 residues. The V end lost 6 bases, the J end lost 8 bases, and 17 bases lay between the germline ends. The CDR3 coding sequence is TGTGCCAGCAGCAGGGGGGCTGTAGGCAAGCAGTACTTC. As protein: CASSRGAVGKQYF.

This clonotype was detected only a few times. The V gene is TRBV7-2, the J gene TRBJ2-7; D gene ambiguous. This CDR3 spans 13 amino acids. CDR1 is SGHTA, CDR2 FQGNSA, per germline. V lost 5 bases and J lost 2, with 10 bases in between. DNA for the CDR3: TGTGCCAGCAGCCTAGACAAAACCTACGAGCAGTACTTC. Protein: CASSLDKTYEQYF.

This clonotype was observed at least ten times. The gene calls are TRBV23-1 and TRBJ2-1; 8 bases agree with TRBD2. TRBV23-1 is noted as an ORF with a role that remains uncertain. The V gene end was trimmed by 5 bases and the J gene end by 4 bases; junction bases not matched to a gene: 4. CDR3 length: 14 amino acids. CDR3 nucleotides: TGCGCCAGCAGTAACCGGGAGGGGTACAATGAGCAGTTCTTC. The encoded protein is CASSNREGYNEQFF.

This clonotype was seen at least ten times. The V and J genes are TRBV28 and TRBJ2-7; D gene ambiguous. V was pared by 3 bases and J by 3 bases, with 9 bases between. Germline V gene sequence: CDR1 MDHEN, CDR2 SYDVKM. This CDR3 region has 13 residues. CDR3 sequence reads: CASSLELHYEQYF. CDR3 coding DNA: TGTGCCAGCAGTTTGGAACTTCACTACGAGCAGTACTTC.

V and J are TRBV10-3 and TRBJ1-2; D might be TRBD1 (5 bases). Germline V CDR1 and CDR2: ENHRY, SYGVKD. The V end lost 10 bases, the J end lost 0 bases, and 18 bases lay between the germline ends. The CDR3 contains 15 residues. The CDR3 DNA reads TGTGCCACCACAGGTGGGGACCAAGCTAACTATGGCTACACCTTC. It yields the protein CATTGGDQANYGYTF.

This clonotype was recorded a few times. The rearrangement joins TRBV7-2 to TRBJ2-5; tentatively, D is TRBD2 (6 bases). The CDR3 has 16 residues. Germline V CDR1 and CDR2: SGHTA, FQGNSA. V lost 5 bases, J lost 7 bases, and 23 bases lay in between. The CDR3 here is CASSIYRRAGFTTQYF. The CDR3 bases are TGTGCCAGCAGCATTTACAGGAGGGCGGGATTTACGACCCAGTACTTC. The variable domain in full, with the rest retrieved from reference TRBV7-2 and TRBJ2-5, is GAGVSQSPSNKVTEKGKDVELRCDPISGHTALYWYRQSLGQGLEFLIYFQGNSAPDKSGLPSDRFSAERTGGSVSTLTIQRTQQEDSAVYLCASSIYRRAGFTTQYFGPGTRLLVL.

This clonotype was seen only a few times. The chain recombines TRBV20-1 with TRBJ1-2; tentative D call: TRBD1 (5 bases). Germline CDR1 is DFQATT and CDR2 is SNEGSKA (reference sequence). V lost 0 bases and J lost 4, with 12 bases in between. CDR3 size: 14 residues. CDR3 in amino acids: CSARDRTGPYGYTF. In DNA form, the CDR3 reads TGCAGTGCTAGAGATCGTACGGGGCCCTATGGCTACACCTTC.

This clonotype was observed a single time. The gene calls are TRBV10-3 and TRBJ2-1; TRBD1 aligns across 7 bases. J was trimmed by 8 bases and V by 6 bases; bases with no gene match: 10. Per the germline V gene, CDR1 is ENHRY and CDR2 is SYGVKD. This CDR3 is built from 14 residues. The CDR3 nucleotides are TGTGCCATCAGCCTAACAGGGGCCATTGATGAGCAGTTCTTC. It is translated as CAISLTGAIDEQFF.

This clonotype was recorded at least ten times. The rearrangement links TRBV28 to TRBJ1-5; 8 bases are a match to TRBD1. Germline V gene lookup returns CDR1 MDHEN and CDR2 SYDVKM. This CDR3 spans 15 amino acids. Germline trimming cut 6 bases from V and 4 bases from J; bases unmatched to any gene: 8. The CDR3 sequence is CASSTGQGMNQPQHF. The CDR3 DNA sequence: TGTGCCAGCAGCACTGGACAGGGAATGAATCAGCCCCAGCATTTT.

This clonotype was seen at least ten times. The rearrangement joins TRBV15 to TRBJ1-1, with a possible D match to TRBD1 (5 bases). With 1 base removed from V and 5 bases from J, the gap between germline ends came to 20 bases. The V gene's germline CDR1 is LNHNV and CDR2 YYDKDF (reference sequence). This CDR3 comprises 17 residues. The CDR3 DNA reads TGTGCCACCAGCAGAGGGTGGGGGGATTTTAGTAAAACTGAAGCTTTCTTT. Its translation: CATSRGWGDFSKTEAFF.